These 21 T cell receptor beta chains were all obtained from the same sample, sequenced in a study of T cell clonality in common variable immunodeficiency. Here immunoSEQ multiplex PCR was the method, and the copy in TCRdb shows in-frame clones only, minus some. The sample is made up of 30,000 to 40,000 clones, none counted only once. The sample consisted of peripheral blood mononuclear cells. Every receptor here comes from a person aged 18-70 years in good health.

This clone was found many times. The part of the CDR3 DNA that was read is TGTGCCTGGAGCGGGAGGGGGGGTAGCTCCTACGAG. Protein product: CAWSGRGGSSYE. The entire CDR3 protein is CAWSGRGGSSYEQYF. This sequence joins TRBV30 and TRBJ2-7; 8 nucleotides match TRBD2. The read gets to within 3 residues of the CDR3 end, and the germline J gene fills in the rest. This CDR3 has 15 residues. With 3 bases clipped from V and 0 bases from J, the junction kept 7 bases outside the gene matches. Germline V gene lookup returns CDR1 GTSNPN and CDR2 SVGIG (reference sequence).

The table lists this clone with a few counts. Sequencing ends 3 residues short of the CDR3 end; the germline J gene provides the rest. The genes are TRBV19 and TRBJ2-2; 12 bases align to TRBD1. The length of the CDR3 is 15 residues. The germline V gene encodes CDR1 LNHDA and CDR2 SQIVND (reference sequence). The sequenced part of the CDR3 DNA is TGTGCCAGTAGTGGGACAGGGGGCGGTAATTCACCG. Encoded protein: CASSGTGGGNSP. The full CDR3 sequence reads CASSGTGGGNSPLFF.

This clone was recorded at least ten times. The read halts 3 residues ahead of the CDR3 end, with the missing end drawn from the germline J gene. The chain couples TRBV5-1 to TRBJ1-1, with D perhaps TRBD1 (5 bases). V lost 2 bases, J lost 1 base, and 6 bases lay in between. This CDR3 has 13 residues. Germline lookup yields CDR1 SGHRS and CDR2 YFSETQ. Here the CDR3 reads CASSFQGNTEAFF. CDR3 bases read: TGCGCCAGCAGCTTTCAGGGGAACACTGAA.

This clone was seen ten or more times. The read gets to within 3 residues of the CDR3 end, and the germline J gene fills in the rest. The V gene is TRBV7-9, the J gene TRBJ2-5; D unclear. The CDR3 is made up of 13 amino acids. CDR1 SEHNR and CDR2 FQNEAQ come from the germline V gene (reference sequence). V lost 1 base, J lost 5 bases, and 8 bases lay in between. The chain's CDR3 is CASSLGRVETQYF. CDR3 DNA (partial): TGTGCCAGCAGCTTAGGAAGGGTCGAGACC.

This clone was seen many times. One end of the junction is discordant with germline, which a read error may explain. Read coverage stops 3 residues before the CDR3 terminus; the germline J gene supplies the remainder. This chain joins TRBV7-7 and TRBJ2-1; TRBD1 aligns across 9 bases. CDR1 and CDR2 (germline): SSHAT, FNYEAQ (reference sequence). This CDR3 has 14 residues. Partial CDR3 DNA: TGTGCTAGCAGCCAGACAGGGGGGAACAATGAG. Residues: CASSQTGGNNE. The whole CDR3 sequence is CASSQTGGNNEQFF. The full variable domain, rest sourced from reference TRBV7-7 and TRBJ2-1, is GAGVSQSPRYKVTKRGQDVTLRCDPISSHATLYWYQQALGQGPEFLTYFNYEAQPDKSGLPSDRFSAERPEGSISTLTIQRTEQRDSAMYRCASSQTGGNNEQFFGPGTRLTVL.

This clone was observed many times. Coverage ceases 3 residues before the CDR3 finishes, and the germline J gene fills in the end. This chain uses TRBV7-2 with TRBJ2-7, with 13 bases matching TRBD2. The CDR3 contains 15 residues. Trimming removed 4 bases from V and 4 bases from J; junction bases left unmatched: 4. CDR1 is SGHTA and CDR2 is FQGNSA in the germline V gene. The CDR3 bases that were read are TGTGCCAGCAGCTCGGGACTAGCGGGGATGTACGAG. It yields the protein CASSSGLAGMYE. The full CDR3 is CASSSGLAGMYEQYF.

This clone was counted at least ten times. The read gets to within 3 residues of the CDR3 end, and the germline J gene fills in the rest. The V call is TRBV4-1, the J call TRBJ2-7; 11 nucleotides align to TRBD2. The length of the CDR3 is 16 residues. J gave up 0 bases and V 5 bases, and 6 bases lay outside the gene matches. The germline gives CDR1 MGHRA, CDR2 YSYEKL. The part of the CDR3 DNA that was read is TGCGCCAGCAGCGCCGGGACTAGCGGAAACTCCTACGAG. Protein: CASSAGTSGNSYE. In full, the CDR3 reads CASSAGTSGNSYEQYF.

This clone has a count of ten or more. The read is 3 residues too short to cover the CDR3 end, so that end is filled in from the germline J gene. V is TRBV7-9 and J is TRBJ2-5; TRBD2 matches at 8 bases. CDR1 and CDR2 (germline): SEHNR, FQNEAQ (reference sequence). V dropped 4 bases and J dropped 2; count of bases not matched to a gene: 6. CDR3 length equals 15 residues. CDR3 region: CASSSSGGGQETQYF. The DNA read from the CDR3 is TGTGCCAGCAGCTCCAGCGGGGGAGGACAAGAGACC.

This clone was counted many times. The missing CDR3 end, 3 residues past where the read stops, is filled in from the germline J gene. The chain recombines TRBV7-2 with TRBJ2-7; D might be TRBD1 (6 bases). The germline CDR1 and CDR2 sequences are SGHTA and FQGNSA. V lost 5 bases, J lost 0 bases, and 14 bases lay in between. The CDR3 length is 15 residues. The sequenced part of the CDR3 DNA is TGTGCCAGCAGCCAGGGACATACCTACTCCTACGAG. The encoded protein is CASSQGHTYSYE. The whole CDR3 region reads CASSQGHTYSYEQYF.

A note on this clone: The read halts 3 residues ahead of the CDR3 end, with the missing end drawn from the germline J gene. This chain links TRBV19 with TRBJ2-3, with TRBD2 matching 15 bases. This CDR3 is built from 16 residues. CDR1 and CDR2 from the germline V gene are LNHDA and SQIVND (reference sequence). V lost 9 bases and J lost 2; bases outside the gene matches: 6. This CDR3 is CARGLAGGVDTDTQYF. CDR3 DNA (partial): TGTGCCAGGGGACTAGCGGGAGGTGTTGACACAGATACG.

This clone has at least ten counts. The sequence runs out 3 residues before the end of the CDR3; the remainder is reconstructed from the germline J gene. The chain joins TRBV6-1 to TRBJ2-1; 9 bases match TRBD2. The germline V gene encodes CDR1 MNHNS and CDR2 SASEGT. J lost 1 base, V lost 2 bases, and 3 bases had no gene match. CDR3 length: 16 residues. The covered CDR3 bases are TGTGCCAGCAGTGAAAGTAGCGGGGGTTCCTACAATGAG. The encoded protein is CASSESSGGSYNE. The full CDR3 protein is CASSESSGGSYNEQFF.

This clone was seen many times. Coverage ceases 3 residues before the CDR3 finishes, and the germline J gene fills in the end. The chain uses TRBV19 and TRBJ2-7, with D hard to call. There are 15 residues in the CDR3. Per germline, CDR1 LNHDA and CDR2 SQIVND (reference sequence). V lost 5 bases and J lost 0, with 14 bases in between. CDR3 sequence reads: CASSYTPLGSYEQYF. CDR3 DNA (partial): TGTGCCAGTAGTTACACACCCCTAGGCTCCTACGAG.

At least ten counts were recorded for this clone. The read finishes 3 residues shy of the CDR3 end, and the germline J gene is used to complete it. This chain links TRBV20-1 with TRBJ1-5; D is possibly TRBD1 (5 bases). Trimming left V 0 bases short and J 6 bases short, with 15 bases between. Germline CDR1 DFQATT, CDR2 SNEGSKA (reference sequence). The CDR3 runs to 15 residues. The part of the CDR3 DNA that was read is TGCAGTGCTAGAGATTCGGTCGAGGGGCCTCAGCCC. It codes for CSARDSVEGPQP. In full, the CDR3 is CSARDSVEGPQPQHF.

This clone was observed at least ten times. Read data end 3 residues before the CDR3 end; the end is taken from the germline J gene. V is TRBV6-2 or TRBV6-3 and J is TRBJ1-1, with 7 positions matching TRBD1. With V trimmed by 11 bases and J by 4 bases, 10 bases remained unmatched. This CDR3 contains 13 residues. Germline V gives CDR1 MNHEY, CDR2 SVGEGT. The CDR3: CAAKGAVVTEAFF. CDR3 DNA (partial): TGTGCCGCTAAGGGGGCGGTTGTCACTGAA.

Many counts were recorded for this clone. The read terminates 3 residues before the CDR3 end, so the remaining end is supplied by the germline J gene. This chain joins TRBV19 and TRBJ2-5; no clear D. This CDR3 has 13 residues. Germline-derived CDR1 and CDR2 are LNHDA and SQIVND (reference sequence). Trimming left V 9 bases short and J 5 bases short, with 16 bases between. CDR3 loop: CASRKVLAETQYF. CDR3 DNA, as far as it was read: TGTGCCAGCCGAAAGGTTCTCGCCGAGACC.

This clone occurred many times. The CDR3 extends 3 residues past the end of the read, so its final part is completed from the germline J gene. The chain combines TRBV7-9 with TRBJ2-2, with a weak D call TRBD1 (6 bases). This CDR3 is built from 15 residues. Per germline, CDR1 SEHNR and CDR2 FQNEAQ (reference sequence). The V and J ends lost 5 bases and 4 bases respectively, with 14 bases between them. CDR3 protein: CASSPDRISTGELFF. The part of the CDR3 DNA that was read is TGTGCCAGCAGCCCCGACAGGATATCCACCGGGGAG. Using reference TRBV7-9 and TRBJ2-2 for the parts outside the CDR3, the full variable domain is DTGVSQNPRHKITKRGQNVTFRCDPISEHNRLYWYRQTLGQGPEFLTYFQNEAQLEKSRLLSDRFSAERPKGSFSTLEIQRTEQGDSAMYLCASSPDRISTGELFFGEGSRLTVL.

In its sample, this clone was seen many times. The read terminates 3 residues ahead of where the CDR3 ends, so the germline J gene completes it. The rearrangement links TRBV20-1 to TRBJ1-1; the match to TRBD1 covers 10 bases. V shed 2 bases, J shed 1 base, and the junction held 7 bases outside the gene matches. The CDR3 sequence is 16 residues long. CDR1 is DFQATT and CDR2 is SNEGSKA in the germline V gene (reference sequence). The CDR3 bases that were read are TGCAGTGCTAGAACACCGGGACAGGGGAGGAACACTGAA. Its protein is CSARTPGQGRNTE. The full CDR3 reads CSARTPGQGRNTEAFF.

This clone was seen many times. The CDR3 loop reads CSADSSGWLAKNIQYF. The CDR3 bases that were read are TGCAGTGCTGACTCTAGCGGGTGGTTAGCCAAAAACATT. The chain employs TRBV20-1 and TRBJ2-4; 8 bases are a match to TRBD2. The read falls 3 residues short of the CDR3 end, and the missing part is taken from the germline J gene. Germline CDR1 reads DFQATT; CDR2 reads SNEGSKA (reference sequence). The V gene end was trimmed by 5 bases and the J gene end by 0 bases; junction bases not matched to a gene: 9. This CDR3 region has 16 residues.

In the case of this clone: The read ends 3 residues shy of where the CDR3 ends; the end is completed using the germline J gene. This rearrangement joins TRBV18 to TRBJ1-2, with D uncertain. This CDR3 spans 16 amino acids. Germline V lookup: CDR1 KGHSH, CDR2 LQKENI. The CDR3 spells CASSPPFSQQVYDYTF. The sequenced part of the CDR3 DNA is TGTGCCAGCTCACCACCGTTCTCACAGCAGGTCTACGAC.

Ten or more counts support this clone. The read finishes 3 residues shy of the CDR3 end, and the germline J gene is used to complete it. The J gene is TRBJ1-1, the V gene TRBV30; TRBD1 might be the D (6 bases). The length of the CDR3 is 11 residues. Germline CDR1 GTSNPN, CDR2 SVGIG (reference sequence). V was cut by 3 bases and J by 7 bases, with 9 bases left in between. This chain's CDR3 is CAWRTGYEAFF. The CDR3 DNA, read in part, is TGTGCCTGGAGGACAGGCTATGAA. The full variable domain, rest sourced from reference TRBV30 and TRBJ1-1, is SQTIHQWPATLVQPVGSPLSLECTVEGTSNPNLYWYRQAAGRGLQLLFYSVGIGQISSEVPQNLSASRPQDRQFILSSKKLLLSDSGFYLCAWRTGYEAFFGQGTRLTVV.

In its sample, this clone was seen many times. The read is 3 residues too short to cover the CDR3 end, so that end is filled in from the germline J gene. The identical CDR3 is also encoded by other nucleotide sequences in the sample. The chain links TRBV6-2 or TRBV6-3 to TRBJ2-7, with D possibly TRBD2 on 6 matching bases. With 0 bases removed from V and 6 bases from J, the gap between germline ends came to 21 bases. The CDR3 loop spans 17 amino acids. Germline V gene sequence: CDR1 MNHEY, CDR2 SVGEGT. The CDR3 bases that were read are TGTGCCAGCAGTTACTCAAGCAGGGAGGTCTCCTATGGCGAG. It yields the protein CASSYSSREVSYGE. The complete CDR3 reads CASSYSSREVSYGEQYF.